This record covers a single T cell receptor (beta chain). Antigen specificity is unknown. Produced via immunoSEQ multiplex PCR; TCRdb's table is partial and in-frame only. The sample consists of around 200,000 clones, more than 70% of them appearing once. This record belongs to a study of T cell responses to AZD1222 COVID-19 vaccine. General study findings and limits: Among those given AZD1222, only five or six were seropositive at baseline.

Pooling of second doses given at about 4 or about 12 weeks was done. The J segment lost 8 bases and the V segment lost 3 bases, leaving 6 bases of the junction unmatched. Germline CDR1 KGHSH, CDR2 LQKENI. The CDR3 spans 15 residues. The rearrangement links TRBV18 to TRBJ1-4; 10 bases fit TRBD1. The starting material was peripheral blood, obtained 28 days after the second AZD1222 dose. The receptor comes from an adult who received the AZD1222 COVID-19 vaccine. The CDR3 DNA sequence: TGTGCCAGCTCACCGGCCGGGACAGGGGCCGAAAAACTGTTTTTT. Translating it yields CASSPAGTGAEKLFF.